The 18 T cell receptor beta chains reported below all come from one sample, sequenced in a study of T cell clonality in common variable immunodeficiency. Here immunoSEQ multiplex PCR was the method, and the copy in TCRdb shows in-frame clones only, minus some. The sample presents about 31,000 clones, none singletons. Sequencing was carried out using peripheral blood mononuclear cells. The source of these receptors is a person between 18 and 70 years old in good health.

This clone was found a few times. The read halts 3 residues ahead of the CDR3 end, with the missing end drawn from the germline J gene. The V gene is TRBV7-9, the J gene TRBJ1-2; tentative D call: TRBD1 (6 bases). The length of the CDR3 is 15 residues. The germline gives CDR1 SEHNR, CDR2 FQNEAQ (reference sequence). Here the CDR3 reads CASSPRLAGADTYTF. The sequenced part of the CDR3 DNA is TGTGCCAGCAGCCCCCGACTAGCGGGGGCAGATACC.

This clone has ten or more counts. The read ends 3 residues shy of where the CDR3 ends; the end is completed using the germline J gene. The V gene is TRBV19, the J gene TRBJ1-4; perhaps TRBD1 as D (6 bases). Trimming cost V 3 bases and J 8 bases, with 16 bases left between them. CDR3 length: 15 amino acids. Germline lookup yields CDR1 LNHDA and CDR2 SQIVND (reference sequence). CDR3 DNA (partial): TGTGCCAGTAGTATTCCCGGGACATGGGGCGAAAAA. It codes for CASSIPGTWGEK. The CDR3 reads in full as CASSIPGTWGEKLFF.

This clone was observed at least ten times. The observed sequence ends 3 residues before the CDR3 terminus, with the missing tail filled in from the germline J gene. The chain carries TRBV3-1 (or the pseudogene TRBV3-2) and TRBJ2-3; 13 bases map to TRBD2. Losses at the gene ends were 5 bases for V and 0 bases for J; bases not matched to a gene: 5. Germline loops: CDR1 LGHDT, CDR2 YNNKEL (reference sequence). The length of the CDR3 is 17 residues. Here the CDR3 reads CASSSGLAGPSTDTQYF. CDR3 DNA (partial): TGTGCCAGCAGCTCGGGACTAGCGGGGCCCAGCACAGATACG.

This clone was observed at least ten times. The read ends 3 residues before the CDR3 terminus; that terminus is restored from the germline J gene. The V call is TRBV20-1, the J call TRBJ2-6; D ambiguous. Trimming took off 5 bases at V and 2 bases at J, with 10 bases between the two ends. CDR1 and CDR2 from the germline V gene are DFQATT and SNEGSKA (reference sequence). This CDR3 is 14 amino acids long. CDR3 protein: CSADQETGANVLTF. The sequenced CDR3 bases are TGCAGTGCTGATCAGGAGACTGGGGCCAACGTC.

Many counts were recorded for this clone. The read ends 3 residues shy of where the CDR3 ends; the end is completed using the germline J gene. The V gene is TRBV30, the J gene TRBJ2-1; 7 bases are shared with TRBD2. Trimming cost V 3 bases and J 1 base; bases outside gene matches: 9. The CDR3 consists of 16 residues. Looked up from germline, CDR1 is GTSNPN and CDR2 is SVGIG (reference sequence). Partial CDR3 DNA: TGTGCCTGGAGAAGAAACGGACTAGATTCCTACAATGAG. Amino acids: CAWRRNGLDSYNE. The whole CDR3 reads CAWRRNGLDSYNEQFF.

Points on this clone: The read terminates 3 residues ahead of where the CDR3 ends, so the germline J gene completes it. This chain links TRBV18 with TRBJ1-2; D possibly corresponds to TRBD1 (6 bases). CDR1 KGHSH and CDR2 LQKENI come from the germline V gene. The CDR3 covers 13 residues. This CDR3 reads CASSEDSTYDYTF. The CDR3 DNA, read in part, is TGTGCCAGCTCCGAGGACAGCACCTACGAC.

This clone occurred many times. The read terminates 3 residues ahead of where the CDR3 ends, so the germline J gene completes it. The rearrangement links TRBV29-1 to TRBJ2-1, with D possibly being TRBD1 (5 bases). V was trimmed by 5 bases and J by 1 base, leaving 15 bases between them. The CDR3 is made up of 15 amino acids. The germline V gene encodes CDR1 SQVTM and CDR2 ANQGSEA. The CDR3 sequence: CSVSGIPKSYNEQFF. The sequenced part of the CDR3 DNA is TGCAGCGTTTCAGGGATCCCTAAGTCCTACAATGAG.

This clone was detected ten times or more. CDR3 sequence reads: CSARGGRNTEAFF. Partial CDR3 DNA: TGCAGTGCTAGGGGGGGGAGGAACACTGAA. This chain joins TRBV20-1 and TRBJ1-1, with D perhaps TRBD1 (5 bases). The read ends 3 residues shy of where the CDR3 ends; the end is completed using the germline J gene. This CDR3 contains 13 residues. Between the trimmed V and J ends, which lost 3 bases and 1 base, there was a span of 9 bases. Germline V CDR1 and CDR2: DFQATT, SNEGSKA (reference sequence).

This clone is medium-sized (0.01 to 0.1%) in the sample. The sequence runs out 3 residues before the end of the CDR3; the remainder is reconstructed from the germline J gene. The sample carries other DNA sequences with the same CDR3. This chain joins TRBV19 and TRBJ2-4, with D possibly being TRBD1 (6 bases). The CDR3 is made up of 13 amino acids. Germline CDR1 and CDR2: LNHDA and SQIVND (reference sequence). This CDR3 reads CASSMQGPIDQYF. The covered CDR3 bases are TGTGCCAGTAGTATGCAGGGGCCTATAGAT.

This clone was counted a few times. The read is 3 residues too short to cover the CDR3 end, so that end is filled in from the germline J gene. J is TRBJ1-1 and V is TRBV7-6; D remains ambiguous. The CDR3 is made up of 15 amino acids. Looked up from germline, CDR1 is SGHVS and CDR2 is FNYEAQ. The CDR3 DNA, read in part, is TGTGCCAGCAGCTTAGGAGGGAGACTACTCAATGAG. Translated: CASSLGGRLLNE. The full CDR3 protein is CASSLGGRLLNEAFF.

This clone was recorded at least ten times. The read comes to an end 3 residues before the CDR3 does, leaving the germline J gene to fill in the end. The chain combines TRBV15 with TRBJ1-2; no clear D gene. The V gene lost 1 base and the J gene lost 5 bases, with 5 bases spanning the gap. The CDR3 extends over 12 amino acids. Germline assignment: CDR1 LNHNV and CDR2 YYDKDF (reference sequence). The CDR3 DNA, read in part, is TGTGCCACCAGCAGAGGTCTATATGGC. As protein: CATSRGLYG. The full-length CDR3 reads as CATSRGLYGYTF. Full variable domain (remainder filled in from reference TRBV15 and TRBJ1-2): DAMVIQNPRYQVTQFGKPVTLSCSQTLNHNVMYWYQQKSSQAPKLLFHYYDKDFNNEADTPDNFQSRRPNTSFCFLDIRSPGLGDTAMYLCATSRGLYGYTFGSGTRLTVV.

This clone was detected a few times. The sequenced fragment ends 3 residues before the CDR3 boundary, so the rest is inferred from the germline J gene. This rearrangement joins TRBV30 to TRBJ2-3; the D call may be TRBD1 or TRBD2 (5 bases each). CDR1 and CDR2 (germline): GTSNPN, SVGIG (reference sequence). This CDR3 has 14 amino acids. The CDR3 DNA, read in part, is TGTGCCTGGAGCGGAGAGGGGTACCCTCAGCCG. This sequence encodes CAWSGEGYPQP. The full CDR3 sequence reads CAWSGEGYPQPQYF.

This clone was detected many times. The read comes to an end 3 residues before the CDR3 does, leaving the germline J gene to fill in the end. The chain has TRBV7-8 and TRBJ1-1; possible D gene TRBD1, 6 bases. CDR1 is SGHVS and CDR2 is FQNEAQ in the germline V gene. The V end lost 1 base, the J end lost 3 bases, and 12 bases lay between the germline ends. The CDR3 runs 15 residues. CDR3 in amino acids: CASSLEQGGDTEAFF. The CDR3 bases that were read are TGTGCCAGCAGCTTAGAACAGGGAGGAGACACTGAA.

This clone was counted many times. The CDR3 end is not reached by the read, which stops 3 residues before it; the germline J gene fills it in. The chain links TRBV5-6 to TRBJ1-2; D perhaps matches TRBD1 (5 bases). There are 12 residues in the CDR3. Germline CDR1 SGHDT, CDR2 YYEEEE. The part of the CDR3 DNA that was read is TGTGCCAGCAGCTTGGGGGGGGAAGGC. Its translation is CASSLGGEG. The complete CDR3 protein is CASSLGGEGYTF.

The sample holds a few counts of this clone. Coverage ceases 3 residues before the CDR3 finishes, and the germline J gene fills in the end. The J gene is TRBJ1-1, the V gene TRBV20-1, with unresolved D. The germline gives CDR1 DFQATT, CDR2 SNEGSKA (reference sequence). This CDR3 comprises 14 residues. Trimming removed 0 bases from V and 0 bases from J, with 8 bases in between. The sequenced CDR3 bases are TGCAGTGCTAGAGATGTCAGAGTGAACACTGAA. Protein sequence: CSARDVRVNTE. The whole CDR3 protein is CSARDVRVNTEAFF.

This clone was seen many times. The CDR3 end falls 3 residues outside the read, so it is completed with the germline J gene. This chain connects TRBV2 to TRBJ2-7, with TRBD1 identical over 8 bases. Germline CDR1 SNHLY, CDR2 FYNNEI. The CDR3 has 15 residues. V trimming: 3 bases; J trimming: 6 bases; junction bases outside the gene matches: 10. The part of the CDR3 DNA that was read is TGTGCCAGCAGTGACAAGGTTGGACAGGGAGGCGAG. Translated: CASSDKVGQGGE. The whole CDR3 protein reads CASSDKVGQGGEQYF.

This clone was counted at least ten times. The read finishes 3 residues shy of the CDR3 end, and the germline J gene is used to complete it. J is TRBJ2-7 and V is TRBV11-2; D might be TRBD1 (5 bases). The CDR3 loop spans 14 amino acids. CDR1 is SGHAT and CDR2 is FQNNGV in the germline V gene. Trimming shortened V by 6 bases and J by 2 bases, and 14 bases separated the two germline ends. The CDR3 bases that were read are TGTGCCAGCAGTTACCGGCAGGGCGCCTACGAG. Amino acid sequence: CASSYRQGAYE. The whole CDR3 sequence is CASSYRQGAYEQYF.

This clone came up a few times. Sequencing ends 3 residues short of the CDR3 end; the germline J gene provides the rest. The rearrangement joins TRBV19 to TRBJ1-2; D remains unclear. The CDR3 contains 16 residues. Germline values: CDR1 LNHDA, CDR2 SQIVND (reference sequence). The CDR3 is CASNTWASGTYNDYTF. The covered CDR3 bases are TGTGCCAGTAACACCTGGGCTAGCGGAACCTACAATGAC.